The T cell receptor beta chain described here comes from a study of cytomegalovirus exposure and HLA in healthy donors. Regarding the study as a whole: Most sequenced TCRs were rare (though some public TCRs occurred in many donors).

TCRdb keeps only in-frame clones here, not all; method: immunoSEQ multiplex PCR. The repertoire holds 150,000 to 200,000 clones, about 83% seen once, with over 1.3% in the top ten. This CDR3 comprises 16 residues. V lost 3 bases and J lost 2, with 17 bases in between. CDR1 and CDR2 from the germline V gene are GTSNPN and SVGIG (reference sequence). Turning to this clone: The antigen is unknown.

Source material: PBMCs. The origin of this receptor is a woman under 30 in good health and CMV-seronegative. The gene calls are TRBV30 and TRBJ1-3, with D maybe TRBD1 (5 bases). Written as DNA, the CDR3 is TGTGCCTGGAGCCCCCGACATGGGGGGACTGGAAACACCATATATTTT. It specifies CAWSPRHGGTGNTIYF.